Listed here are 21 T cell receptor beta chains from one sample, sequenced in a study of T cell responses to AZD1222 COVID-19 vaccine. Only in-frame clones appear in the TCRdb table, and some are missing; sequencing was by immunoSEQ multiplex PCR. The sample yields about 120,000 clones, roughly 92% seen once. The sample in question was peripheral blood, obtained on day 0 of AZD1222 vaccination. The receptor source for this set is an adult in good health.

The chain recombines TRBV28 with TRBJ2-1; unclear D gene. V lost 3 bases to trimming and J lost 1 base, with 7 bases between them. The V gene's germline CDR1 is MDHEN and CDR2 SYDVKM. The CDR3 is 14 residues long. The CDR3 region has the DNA TGTGCCAGCAGTTTTGGGTGGTCCTACAATGAGCAGTTCTTC. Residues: CASSFGWSYNEQFF.

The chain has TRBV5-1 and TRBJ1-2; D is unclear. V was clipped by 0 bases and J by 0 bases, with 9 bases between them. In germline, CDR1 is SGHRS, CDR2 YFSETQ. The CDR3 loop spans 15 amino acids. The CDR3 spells CASSLAVSSNYGYTF. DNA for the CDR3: TGCGCCAGCAGCTTGGCCGTCAGCTCTAACTATGGCTACACCTTC.

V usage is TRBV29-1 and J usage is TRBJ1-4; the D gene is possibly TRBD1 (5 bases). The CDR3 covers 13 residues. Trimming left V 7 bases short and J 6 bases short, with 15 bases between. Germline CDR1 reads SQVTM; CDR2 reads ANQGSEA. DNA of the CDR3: TGCAGCGCGCGGAGGGGAGGGGATGAAAAACTGTTTTTT. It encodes CSARRGGDEKLFF.

CDR3: CATKGQVNTGELFF. The CDR3 coding sequence is TGTGCCACTAAAGGACAGGTCAACACCGGGGAGCTGTTTTTT. V usage is TRBV24-1 and J usage is TRBJ2-2; 7 bases are shared with TRBD1. The CDR3 is 14 amino acids. V dropped 10 bases and J dropped 2; count of bases not matched to a gene: 6. CDR1 KGHDR and CDR2 SFDVKD come from the germline V gene.

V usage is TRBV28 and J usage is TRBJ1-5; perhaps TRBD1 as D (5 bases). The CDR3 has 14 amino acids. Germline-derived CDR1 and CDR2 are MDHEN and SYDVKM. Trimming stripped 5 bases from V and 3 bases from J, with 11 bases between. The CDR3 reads CASSRRGYNQPQHF. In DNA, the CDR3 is TGTGCCAGCAGTCGTAGGGGTTACAATCAGCCCCAGCATTTT.

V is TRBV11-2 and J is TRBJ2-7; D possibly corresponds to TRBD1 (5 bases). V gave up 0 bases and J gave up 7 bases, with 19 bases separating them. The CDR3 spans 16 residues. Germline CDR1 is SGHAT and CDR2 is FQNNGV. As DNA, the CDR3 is TGTGCCAGCAGCTTAGATCTAGTGACAGAACCTGGAGAGCAGTACTTC. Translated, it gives CASSLDLVTEPGEQYF.

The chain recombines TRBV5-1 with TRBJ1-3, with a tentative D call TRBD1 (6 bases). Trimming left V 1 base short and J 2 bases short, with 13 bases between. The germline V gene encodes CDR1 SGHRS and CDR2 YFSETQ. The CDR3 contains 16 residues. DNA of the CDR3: TGCGCCAGCAGCTTGACAGGGTATAAGGCTGGAAACACCATATATTTT. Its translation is CASSLTGYKAGNTIYF.

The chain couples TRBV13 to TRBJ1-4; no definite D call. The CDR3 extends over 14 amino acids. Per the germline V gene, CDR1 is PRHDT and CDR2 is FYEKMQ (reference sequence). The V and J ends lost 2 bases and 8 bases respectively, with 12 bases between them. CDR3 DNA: TGTGCCAGCAGCTTACGACGCGCGGGGGAAAAACTGTTTTTT. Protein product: CASSLRRAGEKLFF.

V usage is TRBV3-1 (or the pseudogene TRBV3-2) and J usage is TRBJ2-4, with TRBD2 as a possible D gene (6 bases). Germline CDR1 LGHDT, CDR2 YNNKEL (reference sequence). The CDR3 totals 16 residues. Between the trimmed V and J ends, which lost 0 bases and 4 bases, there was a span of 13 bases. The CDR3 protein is CASSQEGIAVKNIQYF. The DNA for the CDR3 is TGTGCCAGCAGCCAAGAGGGGATAGCGGTTAAAAACATTCAGTACTTC.

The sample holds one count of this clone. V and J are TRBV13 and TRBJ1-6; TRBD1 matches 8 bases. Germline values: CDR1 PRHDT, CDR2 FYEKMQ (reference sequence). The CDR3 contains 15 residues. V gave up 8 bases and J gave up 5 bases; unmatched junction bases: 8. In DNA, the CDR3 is TGTGCCAGCTCGTCTAAGGACAGGGATAATTCACCCCTCCACTTT. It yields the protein CASSSKDRDNSPLHF.

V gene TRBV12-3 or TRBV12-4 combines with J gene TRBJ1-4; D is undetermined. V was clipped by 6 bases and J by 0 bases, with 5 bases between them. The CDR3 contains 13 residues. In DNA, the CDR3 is TGTGCCAGCAGATATTCAACTAATGAAAAACTGTTTTTT. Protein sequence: CASRYSTNEKLFF.

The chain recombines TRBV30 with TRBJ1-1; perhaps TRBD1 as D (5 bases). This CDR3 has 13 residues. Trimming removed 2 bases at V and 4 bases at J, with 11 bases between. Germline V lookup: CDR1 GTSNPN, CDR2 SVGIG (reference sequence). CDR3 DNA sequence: TGTGCCTGGAGTCCCGGGACGGCCACTGAAGCTTTCTTT. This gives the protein CAWSPGTATEAFF.

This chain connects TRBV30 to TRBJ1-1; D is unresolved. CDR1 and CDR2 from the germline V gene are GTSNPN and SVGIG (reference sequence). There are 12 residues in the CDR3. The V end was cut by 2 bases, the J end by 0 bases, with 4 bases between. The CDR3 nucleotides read TGTGCCTGGAGTCCTGTGAACACTGAAGCTTTCTTT. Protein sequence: CAWSPVNTEAFF.

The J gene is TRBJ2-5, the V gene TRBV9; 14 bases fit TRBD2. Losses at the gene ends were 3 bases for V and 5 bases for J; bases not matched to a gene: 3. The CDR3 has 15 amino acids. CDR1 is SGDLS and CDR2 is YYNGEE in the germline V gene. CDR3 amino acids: CASSEGLAGVETQYF. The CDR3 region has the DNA TGTGCCAGCAGCGAGGGACTAGCGGGGGTTGAGACCCAGTACTTC.

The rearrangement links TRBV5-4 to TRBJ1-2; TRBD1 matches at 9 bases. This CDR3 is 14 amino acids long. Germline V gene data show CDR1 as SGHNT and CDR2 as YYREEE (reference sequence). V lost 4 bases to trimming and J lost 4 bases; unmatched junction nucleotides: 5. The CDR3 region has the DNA TGTGCCAGCAGCACCGGGACAGGGACCTATGGCTACACCTTC. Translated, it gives CASSTGTGTYGYTF.

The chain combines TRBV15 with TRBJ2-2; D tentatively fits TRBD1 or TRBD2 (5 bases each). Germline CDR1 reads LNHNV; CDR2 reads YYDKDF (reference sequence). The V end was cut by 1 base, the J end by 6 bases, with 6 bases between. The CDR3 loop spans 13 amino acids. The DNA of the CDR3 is TGTGCCACCAGCAGAGGGGGGTCCGGGGAGCTGTTTTTT. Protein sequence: CATSRGGSGELFF.

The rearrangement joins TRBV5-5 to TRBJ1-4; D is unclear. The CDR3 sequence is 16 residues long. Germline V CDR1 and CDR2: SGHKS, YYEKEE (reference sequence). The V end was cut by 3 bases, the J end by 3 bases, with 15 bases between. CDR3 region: CASSSPSSGANEKLFF. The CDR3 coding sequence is TGTGCCAGCAGCTCCCCCTCCAGCGGGGCTAATGAAAAACTGTTTTTT.

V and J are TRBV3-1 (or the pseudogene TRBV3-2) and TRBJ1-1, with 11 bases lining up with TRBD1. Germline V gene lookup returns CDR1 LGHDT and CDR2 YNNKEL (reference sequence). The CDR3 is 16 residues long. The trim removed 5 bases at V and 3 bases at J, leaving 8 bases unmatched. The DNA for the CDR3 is TGTGCCAGCAGCTTTGGACAGGGGGCTAAGGACACTGAAGCTTTCTTT. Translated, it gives CASSFGQGAKDTEAFF.

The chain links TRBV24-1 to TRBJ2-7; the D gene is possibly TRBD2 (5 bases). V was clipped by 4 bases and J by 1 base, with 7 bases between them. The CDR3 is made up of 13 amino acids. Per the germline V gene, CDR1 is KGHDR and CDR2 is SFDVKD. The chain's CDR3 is CATSDSGSYEQYF. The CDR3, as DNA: TGTGCCACCAGTGACTCGGGGTCCTACGAGCAGTACTTC.

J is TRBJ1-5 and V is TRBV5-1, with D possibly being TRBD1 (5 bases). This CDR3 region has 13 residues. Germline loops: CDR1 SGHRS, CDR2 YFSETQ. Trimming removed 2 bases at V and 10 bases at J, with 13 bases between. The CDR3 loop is CASSFGRAQPQHF. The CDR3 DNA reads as TGCGCCAGCAGCTTCGGCAGGGCCCAACCCCAGCATTTT. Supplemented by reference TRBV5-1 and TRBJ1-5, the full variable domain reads KAGVTQTPRYLIKTRGQQVTLSCSPISGHRSVSWYQQTPGQGLQFLFEYFSETQRNKGNFPGRFSGRQFSNSRSEMNVSTLELGDSALYLCASSFGRAQPQHFGDGTRLSIL.

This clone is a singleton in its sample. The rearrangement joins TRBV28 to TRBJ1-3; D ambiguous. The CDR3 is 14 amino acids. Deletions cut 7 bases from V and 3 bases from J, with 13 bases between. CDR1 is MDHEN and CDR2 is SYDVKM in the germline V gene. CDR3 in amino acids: CASTKGFSGNTIYF. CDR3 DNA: TGTGCCAGCACCAAAGGGTTCAGTGGAAACACCATATATTTT.